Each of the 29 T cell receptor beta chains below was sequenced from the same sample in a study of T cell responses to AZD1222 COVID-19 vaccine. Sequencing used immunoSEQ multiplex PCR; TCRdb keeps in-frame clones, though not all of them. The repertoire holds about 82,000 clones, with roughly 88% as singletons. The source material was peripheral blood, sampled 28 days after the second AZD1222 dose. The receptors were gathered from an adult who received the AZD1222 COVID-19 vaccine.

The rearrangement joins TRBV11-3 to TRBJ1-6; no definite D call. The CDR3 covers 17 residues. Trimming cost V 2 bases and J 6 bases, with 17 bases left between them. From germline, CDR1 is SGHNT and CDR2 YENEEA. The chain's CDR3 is CASSLLIGVGRNSPLHF. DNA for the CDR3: TGTGCCAGCAGCTTACTAATCGGGGTTGGGCGTAATTCACCCCTCCACTTT.

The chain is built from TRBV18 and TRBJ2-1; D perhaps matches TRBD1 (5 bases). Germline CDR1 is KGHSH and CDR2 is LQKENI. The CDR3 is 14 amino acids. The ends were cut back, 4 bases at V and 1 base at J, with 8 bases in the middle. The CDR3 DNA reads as TGTGCCAGCTCACTGACAGCGTCCTACAATGAGCAGTTCTTC. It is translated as CASSLTASYNEQFF.

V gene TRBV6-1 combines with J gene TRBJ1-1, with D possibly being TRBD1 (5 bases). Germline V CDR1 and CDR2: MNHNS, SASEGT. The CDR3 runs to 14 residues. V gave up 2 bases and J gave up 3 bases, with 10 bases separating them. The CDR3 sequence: CASSEQGSYTEAFF. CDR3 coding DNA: TGTGCCAGCAGTGAACAGGGATCCTACACTGAAGCTTTCTTT.

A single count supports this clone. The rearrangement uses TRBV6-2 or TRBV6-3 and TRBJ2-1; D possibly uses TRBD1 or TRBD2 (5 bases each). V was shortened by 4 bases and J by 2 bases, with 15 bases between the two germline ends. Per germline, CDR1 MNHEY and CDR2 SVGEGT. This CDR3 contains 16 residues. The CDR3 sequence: CASSFVEGSAYNEQFF. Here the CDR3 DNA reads TGTGCCAGCAGTTTCGTAGAGGGGAGCGCCTACAATGAGCAGTTCTTC.

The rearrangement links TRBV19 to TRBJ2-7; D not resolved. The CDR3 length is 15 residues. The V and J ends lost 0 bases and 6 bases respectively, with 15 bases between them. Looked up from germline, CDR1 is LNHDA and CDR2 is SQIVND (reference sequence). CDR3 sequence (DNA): TGTGCCAGTAGTATAGAGTCTCGGCAGCTATCCGAGCAGTACTTC. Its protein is CASSIESRQLSEQYF.

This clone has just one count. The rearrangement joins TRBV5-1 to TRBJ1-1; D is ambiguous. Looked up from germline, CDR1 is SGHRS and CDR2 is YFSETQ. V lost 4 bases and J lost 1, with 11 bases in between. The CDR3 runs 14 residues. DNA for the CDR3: TGCGCCAGCAGCGATTGGAGGGCGAACACTGAAGCTTTCTTT. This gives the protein CASSDWRANTEAFF.

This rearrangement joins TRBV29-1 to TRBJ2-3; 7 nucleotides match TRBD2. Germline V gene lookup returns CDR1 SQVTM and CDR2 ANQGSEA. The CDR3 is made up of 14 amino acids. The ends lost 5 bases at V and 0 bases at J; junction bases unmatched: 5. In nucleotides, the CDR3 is TGCAGCGTTTCTCTAGCGGTTAGCACAGATACGCAGTATTTT. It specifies CSVSLAVSTDTQYF.

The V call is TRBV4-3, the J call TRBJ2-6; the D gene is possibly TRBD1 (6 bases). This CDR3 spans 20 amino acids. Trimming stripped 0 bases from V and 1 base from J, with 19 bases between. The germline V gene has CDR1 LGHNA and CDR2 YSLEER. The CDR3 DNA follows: TGCGCCAGCAGCCAAGATCAGGTAGGACAGAAATCTTCTGGGGCCAACGTCCTGACTTTC. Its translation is CASSQDQVGQKSSGANVLTF.

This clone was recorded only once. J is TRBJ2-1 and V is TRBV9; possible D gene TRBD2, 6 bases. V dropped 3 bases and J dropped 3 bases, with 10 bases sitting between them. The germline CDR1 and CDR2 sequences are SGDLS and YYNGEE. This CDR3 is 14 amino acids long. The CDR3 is CASSEGTRYNEQFF. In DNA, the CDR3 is TGTGCCAGCAGCGAGGGGACTCGCTACAATGAGCAGTTCTTC.

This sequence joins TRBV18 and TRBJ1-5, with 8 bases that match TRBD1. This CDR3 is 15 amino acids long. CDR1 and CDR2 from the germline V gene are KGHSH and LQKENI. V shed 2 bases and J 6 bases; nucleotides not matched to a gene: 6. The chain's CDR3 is CASSPTTGVGQPQHF. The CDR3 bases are TGTGCCAGCTCACCAACGACAGGGGTGGGTCAGCCCCAGCATTTT.

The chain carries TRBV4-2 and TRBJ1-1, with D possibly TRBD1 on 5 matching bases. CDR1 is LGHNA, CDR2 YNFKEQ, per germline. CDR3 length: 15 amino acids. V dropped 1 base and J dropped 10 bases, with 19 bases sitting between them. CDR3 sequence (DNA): TGTGCCAGCAGCCAAGTTTCCGGGGCGGGAAAAAGAGCTTTCTTT. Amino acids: CASSQVSGAGKRAFF.

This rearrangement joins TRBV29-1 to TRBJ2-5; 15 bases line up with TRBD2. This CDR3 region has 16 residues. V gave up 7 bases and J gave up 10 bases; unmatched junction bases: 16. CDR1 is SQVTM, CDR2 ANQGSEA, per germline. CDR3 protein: CSGATGLAGGQFHQYF. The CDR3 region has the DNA TGCAGCGGTGCCACCGGACTAGCGGGGGGGCAATTCCACCAGTACTTC. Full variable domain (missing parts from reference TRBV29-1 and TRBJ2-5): SAVISQKPSRDICQRGTSLTIQCQVDSQVTMMFWYRQQPGQSLTLIATANQGSEATYESGFVIDKFPISRPNLTFSTLTVSNMSPEDSSIYLCSGATGLAGGQFHQYFGPGTRLLVL.

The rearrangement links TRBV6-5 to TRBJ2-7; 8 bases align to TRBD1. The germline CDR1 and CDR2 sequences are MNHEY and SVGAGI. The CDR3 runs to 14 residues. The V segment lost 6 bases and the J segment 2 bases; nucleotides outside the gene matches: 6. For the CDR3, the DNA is TGTGCCAGCAGCCGGGACAGGAGGACCTACGAGCAGTACTTC. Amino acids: CASSRDRRTYEQYF.

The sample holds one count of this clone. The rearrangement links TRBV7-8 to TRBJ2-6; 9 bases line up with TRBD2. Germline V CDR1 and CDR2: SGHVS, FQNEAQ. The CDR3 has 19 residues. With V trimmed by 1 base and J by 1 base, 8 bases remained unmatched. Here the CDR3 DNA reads TGTGCCAGCAGCTTAGGTATTAGCGGGAGAGGTTCTGGGGCCAACGTCCTGACTTTC. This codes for CASSLGISGRGSGANVLTF.

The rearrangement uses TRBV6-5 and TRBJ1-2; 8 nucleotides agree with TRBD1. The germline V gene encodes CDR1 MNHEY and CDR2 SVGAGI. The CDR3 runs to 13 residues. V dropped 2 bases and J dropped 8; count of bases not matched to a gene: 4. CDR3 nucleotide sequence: TGTGCCAGCAGTTACGCGGCAGGGGGCGGCTACACCTTC. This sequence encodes CASSYAAGGGYTF.

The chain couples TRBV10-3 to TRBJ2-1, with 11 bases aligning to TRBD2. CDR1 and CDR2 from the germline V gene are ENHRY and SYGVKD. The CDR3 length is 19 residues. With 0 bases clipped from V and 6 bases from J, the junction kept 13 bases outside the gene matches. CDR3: CAISESKGLAEGRGNEQFF. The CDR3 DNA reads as TGTGCCATCAGTGAGTCGAAGGGACTAGCGGAGGGTAGGGGCAATGAGCAGTTCTTC.

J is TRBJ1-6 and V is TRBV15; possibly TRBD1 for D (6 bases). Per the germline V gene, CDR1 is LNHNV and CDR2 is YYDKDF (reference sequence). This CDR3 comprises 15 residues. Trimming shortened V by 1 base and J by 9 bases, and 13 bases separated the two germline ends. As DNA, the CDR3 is TGTGCCACCAGCAGAGGGGGGCAGGCGTCTTCACCCCTCCACTTT. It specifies CATSRGGQASSPLHF.

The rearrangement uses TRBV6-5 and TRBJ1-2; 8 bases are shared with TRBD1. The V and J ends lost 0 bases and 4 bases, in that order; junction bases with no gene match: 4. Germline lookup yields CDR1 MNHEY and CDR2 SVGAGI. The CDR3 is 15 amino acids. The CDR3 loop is CASSYSMDRAYGYTF. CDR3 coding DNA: TGTGCCAGCAGTTACTCCATGGACAGGGCCTATGGCTACACCTTC.

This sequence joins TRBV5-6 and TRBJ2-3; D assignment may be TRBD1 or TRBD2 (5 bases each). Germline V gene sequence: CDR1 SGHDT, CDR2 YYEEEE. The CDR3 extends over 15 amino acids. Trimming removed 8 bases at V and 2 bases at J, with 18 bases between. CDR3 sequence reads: CASDSGTAYTDTQYF. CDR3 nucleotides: TGTGCCAGTGACTCCGGGACGGCTTACACAGATACGCAGTATTTT.

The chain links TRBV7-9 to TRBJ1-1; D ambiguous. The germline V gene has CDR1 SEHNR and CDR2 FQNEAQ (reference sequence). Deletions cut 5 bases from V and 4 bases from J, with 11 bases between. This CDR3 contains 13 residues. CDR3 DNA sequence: TGTGCCAGCAGCGTTGGAAGTACCACTGAAGCTTTCTTT. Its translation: CASSVGSTTEAFF.

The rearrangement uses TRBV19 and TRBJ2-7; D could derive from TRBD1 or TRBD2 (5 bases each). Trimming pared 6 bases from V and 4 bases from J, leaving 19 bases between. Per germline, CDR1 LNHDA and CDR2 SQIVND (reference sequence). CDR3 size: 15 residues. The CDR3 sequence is CASRPRERTRYEQYF. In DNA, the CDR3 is TGTGCCAGTAGGCCCCGTGAGCGGACACGATACGAGCAGTACTTC. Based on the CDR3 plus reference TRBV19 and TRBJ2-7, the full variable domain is DGGITQSPKYLFRKEGQNVTLSCEQNLNHDAMYWYRQDPGQGLRLIYYSQIVNDFQKGDIAEGYSVSREKKESFPLTVTSAQKNPTAFYLCASRPRERTRYEQYFGPGTRLTVT.

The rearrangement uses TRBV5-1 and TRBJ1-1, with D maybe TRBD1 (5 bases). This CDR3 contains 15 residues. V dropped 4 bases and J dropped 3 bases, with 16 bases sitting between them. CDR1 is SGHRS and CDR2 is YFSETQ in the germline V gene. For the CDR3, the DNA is TGCGCCAGCAGCCCCCGGGACGGCCTTCACACTGAAGCTTTCTTT. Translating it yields CASSPRDGLHTEAFF.

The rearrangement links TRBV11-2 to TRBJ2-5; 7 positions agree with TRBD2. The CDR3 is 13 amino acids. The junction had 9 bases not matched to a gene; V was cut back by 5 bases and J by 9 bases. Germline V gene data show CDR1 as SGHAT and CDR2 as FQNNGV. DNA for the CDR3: TGTGCCAGCAGCCCTGACGATGGGAGGGCCCAGTACTTC. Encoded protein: CASSPDDGRAQYF. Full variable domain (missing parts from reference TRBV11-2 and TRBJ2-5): EAGVAQSPRYKIIEKRQSVAFWCNPISGHATLYWYQQILGQGPKLLIQFQNNGVVDDSQLPKDRFSAERLKGVDSTLKIQPAKLEDSAVYLCASSPDDGRAQYFGPGTRLLVL.

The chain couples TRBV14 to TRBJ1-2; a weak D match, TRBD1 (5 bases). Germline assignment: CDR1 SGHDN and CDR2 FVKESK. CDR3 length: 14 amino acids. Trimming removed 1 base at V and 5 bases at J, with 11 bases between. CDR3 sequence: CASSQGRGIYGYTF. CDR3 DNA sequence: TGTGCCAGCAGCCAAGGAAGGGGAATATATGGCTACACCTTC.

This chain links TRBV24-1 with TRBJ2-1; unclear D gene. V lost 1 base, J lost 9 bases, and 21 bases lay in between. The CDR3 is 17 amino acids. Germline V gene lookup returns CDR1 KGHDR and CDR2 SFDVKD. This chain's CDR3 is CATSDFEPPAAFGEQFF. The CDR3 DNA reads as TGTGCCACCAGTGATTTTGAGCCACCGGCCGCGTTTGGTGAGCAGTTCTTC.

The CDR3 region is CASSPLNYANTGELFF. CDR3 coding DNA: TGTGCCAGCAGCCCACTCAATTACGCGAACACCGGGGAGCTGTTTTTT. This chain links TRBV5-5 with TRBJ2-2; D uncertain. This CDR3 spans 16 amino acids. V lost 4 bases to trimming and J lost 0 bases, with 13 bases between them. CDR1 is SGHKS, CDR2 YYEKEE, per germline (reference sequence).

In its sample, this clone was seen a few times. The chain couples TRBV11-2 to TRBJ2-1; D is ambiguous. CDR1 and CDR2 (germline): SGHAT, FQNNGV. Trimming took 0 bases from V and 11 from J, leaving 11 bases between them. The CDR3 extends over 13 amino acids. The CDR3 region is CASSLEPTSQQFF. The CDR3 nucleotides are TGTGCCAGCAGCTTAGAACCGACCTCACAGCAGTTCTTC.

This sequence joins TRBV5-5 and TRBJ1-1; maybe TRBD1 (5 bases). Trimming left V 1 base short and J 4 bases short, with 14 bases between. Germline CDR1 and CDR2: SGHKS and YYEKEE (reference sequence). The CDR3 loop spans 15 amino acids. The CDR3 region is CASSLRGSYGTEAFF. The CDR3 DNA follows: TGTGCCAGCAGCTTGAGGGGTTCGTACGGCACTGAAGCTTTCTTT.

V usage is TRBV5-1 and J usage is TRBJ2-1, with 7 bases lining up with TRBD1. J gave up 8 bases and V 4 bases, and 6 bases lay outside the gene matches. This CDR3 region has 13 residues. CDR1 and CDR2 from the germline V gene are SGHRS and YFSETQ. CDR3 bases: TGCGCCAGCAGCGCTCAGGGGGATGATGAGCAGTTCTTC. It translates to CASSAQGDDEQFF.